The present entry profiles one T cell receptor (beta chain) with its context. TCRdb keeps only in-frame clones here, not all; method: immunoSEQ multiplex PCR. The sample has roughly 200,000 clones, roughly 77% seen once; the top ten hold 12%. Germline-derived CDR1 and CDR2 are MNHNY and SVGAGI (reference sequence). V lost 2 bases and J 4 bases, leaving 11 bases between the germline ends. The CDR3 covers 15 residues. The source of the sample is a study of blood T cell repertoires in COVID-19. Study as a whole: Collection of acute and convalescent COVID-19 samples took place in the United States, Italy and Spain.

Specimen: peripheral blood. The receptor comes from a woman over 75 with COVID-19, enrolled during active disease. The chain has TRBV6-6 and TRBJ2-2; D possibly corresponds to TRBD2 (5 bases). CDR3 amino acids: CASSYGDAGTGELFF. The CDR3 region has the DNA TGTGCCAGCAGTTACGGGGATGCGGGCACCGGGGAGCTGTTTTTT.